This T cell receptor beta chain is drawn from a study of T-cell reconstitution after alpha-beta-depleted transplantation in children. Study results and limitations: By about two months after transplant, alpha-beta T cells reportedly arose from several hundred graft clones that had expanded. After one year, T-cell counts and TCRbeta diversity mostly came from new T cells.

The CDR3 covers 16 residues. CDR1 and CDR2 (germline): SGHVS, FNYEAQ. Trimming cost V 6 bases and J 5 bases, with 22 bases left between them. Unique molecular identifiers were incorporated during preparation of the TCRbeta library. Via MiXCR, TCRdb re-called the PCR reads, giving one row per CDR3 protein. This table holds approximately 170,000 distinct CDR3 sequences, around 10% found once. This clonotype was found many times. Its specificity is not known. The chain links TRBV7-6 to TRBJ1-1; maybe TRBD1 (6 bases). Sequences were derived from PBMCs, sampled before TCRalphabeta/CD19-depleted stem cell transplant. The sequence derives from a boy aged 2 to 10 with acute myeloid leukemia, due to receive a stem cell transplant. The CDR3 protein is CASSPGGTLRGTEAFF. In nucleotides, the CDR3 is TGTGCCAGCAGTCCCGGGGGGACACTCAGAGGAACTGAAGCTTTCTTT.